The 4 T cell receptor beta chains presented below share a single source sample, sequenced in a study of T-cell memory formation after mild COVID-19. Each CDR3 protein is one row after TCRdb ran MiXCR on the 5' RACE reads. Among some 320,000 distinct CDR3 sequences, 14% were seen once, and the ten largest hold roughly 23%. The sequencing sample was made of PBMCs or a T cell subset sorted from them (not recorded which). The receptors originated from a man aged 18 to 30 who had mild COVID-19 (a few samples of this study predate the infection). Cell type and time point are not known.

This clonotype showed up just a few times. This chain links TRBV7-3 with TRBJ1-1; 8 positions match TRBD1. V lost 5 bases to trimming and J lost 10 bases; unmatched junction nucleotides: 9. This CDR3 has 13 amino acids. The germline CDR1 and CDR2 sequences are SGHTA and FQGTGA. This CDR3 is CASSLGQGGGAFF. The CDR3 DNA follows: TGTGCCAGCAGCCTCGGACAGGGAGGGGGAGCTTTCTTT.

This clonotype was detected once. V gene TRBV24-1 combines with J gene TRBJ2-3; D ambiguous. Per germline, CDR1 KGHDR and CDR2 SFDVKD. The CDR3 covers 13 residues. Trimming removed 1 base from V and 2 bases from J, with 3 bases in between. CDR3 nucleotide sequence: TGTGCCACCAGTGATTTAGCCACAGATACGCAGTATTTT. Amino acid sequence: CATSDLATDTQYF.

This clonotype was counted only a few times. The rearrangement joins TRBV20-1 to TRBJ1-3, with 7 bases identical to TRBD1. The germline CDR1 and CDR2 sequences are DFQATT and SNEGSKA (reference sequence). The V and J ends lost 5 bases and 2 bases, in that order; junction bases with no gene match: 6. CDR3 size: 14 residues. As DNA, the CDR3 is TGCAGTGCTCCAAAGGGGGCTCCTGGAAACACCATATATTTT. Translation gives CSAPKGAPGNTIYF.

The chain combines TRBV4-1 with TRBJ2-1; D is uncertain. V was pared by 3 bases and J by 7 bases, with 13 bases between. The CDR3 runs 14 residues. The germline V gene encodes CDR1 MGHRA and CDR2 YSYEKL. Here the CDR3 reads CASSQDLISNEQFF. CDR3 in DNA: TGCGCCAGCAGCCAGGACCTCATCTCTAATGAGCAGTTCTTC.